The subject of this entry is one TCR beta chain. This sample stems from a study of PD-L1 blockade in urothelial cancer. Whole-study context: The study recovered a median of 141,255 T cells per blood sample.

Into every PCR, synthetic TCR analog templates were spiked. Profiled with immunoSEQ multiplex PCR; TCRdb holds only in-frame clones, not every one. The sample shows roughly 51,000 clones, roughly 84% of them seen only once. This sample's time point: peripheral blood 6 weeks after treatment start. Locally advanced or metastatic urothelial carcinoma affected the patients. Pretreatment and on-treatment samples were taken, numbering 1 to 8 per patient. Here the sequenced sample was PBMCs, taken around atezolizumab (anti-PD-L1) treatment. This clonotype originated in a man aged 50 to 59 with urothelial cancer.

CDR3 in DNA: TGTGCCAGCATGGGGACTACTGCGGGGTCCGGGGAGCTGTTTTTT. This sequence encodes CASMGTTAGSGELFF. The chain is built from TRBV27 and TRBJ2-2, with TRBD2 identical over 7 bases. V shed 7 bases and J 6 bases; nucleotides not matched to a gene: 11. CDR1 and CDR2 from the germline V gene are MNHEY and SMNVEV (reference sequence). CDR3 length: 15 amino acids.